The T cell receptor (beta chain) under discussion was sequenced for a study of T cell repertoires in cytomegalovirus infection. Study-wide background: Signatures in public TCR beta sequences pointed to both CMV infection and matching HLA type.

In the case of this clonotype: Its specificity is not known.

Trimming left V 6 bases short and J 0 bases short, with 11 bases between. Germline V gene sequence: CDR1 MDHEN, CDR2 SYDVKM. This CDR3 has 14 residues. TCRdb re-derived calls from the reads in MiXCR, one entry per CDR3 protein. Of a few hundred thousand distinct CDR3 sequences in the sample, roughly a third were seen once. The receptor comes from a human donor in good health (CMV status not recorded). Some clones in this sample may be carry-over from other donors' samples. J is TRBJ1-1 and V is TRBV28; D uncertain. The starting material was cultured PBMCs, obtained from culture after CMV antigen stimulation. In DNA, the CDR3 is TGTGCCAGCAGAGGTCCACTCTTGAACACTGAAGCTTTCTTT. It codes for CASRGPLLNTEAFF.